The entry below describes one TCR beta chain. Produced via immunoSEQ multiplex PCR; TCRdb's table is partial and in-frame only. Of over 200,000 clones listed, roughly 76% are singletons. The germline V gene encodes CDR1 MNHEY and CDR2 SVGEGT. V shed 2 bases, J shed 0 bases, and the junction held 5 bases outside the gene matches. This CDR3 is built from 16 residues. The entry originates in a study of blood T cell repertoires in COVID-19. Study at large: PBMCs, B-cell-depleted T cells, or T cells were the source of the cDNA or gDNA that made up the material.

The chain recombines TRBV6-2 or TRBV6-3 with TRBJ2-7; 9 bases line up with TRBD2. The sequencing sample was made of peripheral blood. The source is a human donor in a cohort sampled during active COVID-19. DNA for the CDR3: TGTGCCAGCAGTTACGCGAGACTAGCGGTCTCCTACGAGCAGTACTTC. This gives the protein CASSYARLAVSYEQYF.